This TCR beta chain is from a study of blood T cell repertoires in COVID-19. As for the study in general: Sites in the United States, Italy and Spain provided acute and convalescent COVID-19 samples.

This clone is a singleton in its sample. Cohort placement rested on clinical history that participants reported themselves. Exposed participants came across a COVID-19 case within 2 weeks before study entry. V was clipped by 0 bases and J by 1 base; unmatched bases: 9. Germline V gene sequence: CDR1 SGHDN, CDR2 FVKESK. The CDR3 extends over 18 amino acids. Repertoires were generated with immunoSEQ multiplex PCR, while TCRdb's copy carries only in-frame clones and drops some. The sample holds approximately 200,000 clones, about 87% seen once. This chain joins TRBV14 and TRBJ2-3; 8 positions agree with TRBD2. The specimen was PBMCs or T cells enriched from blood (not recorded which). The receptor comes from a young woman who had been exposed to COVID-19. The CDR3 DNA reads as TGTGCCAGCAGCCAAGATCGTCGGGGACTAGGGGGCACAGATACGCAGTATTTT. Residues: CASSQDRRGLGGTDTQYF.